The entry that follows covers one TCR beta chain sequence. The sample belongs to a study of cytomegalovirus exposure and HLA in healthy donors. With 60 Vbeta and 13 Jbeta primers, the PCR was carried out. This table comes from immunoSEQ multiplex PCR, and its TCRdb copy is limited to in-frame clones, with some not included. The table has roughly 130,000 clones, around two thirds seen once. Germline-derived CDR1 and CDR2 are MNHNY and SVGAGI (reference sequence). The V end was cut by 4 bases, the J end by 3 bases, with 7 bases between. CDR3 length equals 12 residues. Material: PBMCs. The chain couples TRBV6-6 to TRBJ2-7; D is ambiguous. This sequence originates from a man between 18 and 35 years old in good health and CMV-seropositive. CDR3 region: CASSSGFYEQYF. The CDR3 DNA reads as TGTGCCAGCAGTTCCGGGTTCTACGAGCAGTACTTC.